These 24 T cell receptor beta chains were all obtained from the same sample, sequenced in a study of human T cells and chemical hapten exposure. Noted time point: pre-sensitization, week 0. The treatment: therapeutic diphenylcyclopropenone sensitization with weekly scalp DPC. Each CDR3 protein gets one entry after TCRdb re-called the RACE reads with MiXCR. The sample records 300,000 to 400,000 distinct CDR3 sequences, less than 6.5% being singletons. The sample here was whole blood, taken in connection with sensitization to the hapten diphenylcyclopropenone (DPC). Every receptor here comes from a woman aged 50 to 60 with alopecia areata. Some clones in this sample may be carry-over from other donors' samples.

This clonotype was seen at least ten times. This chain joins TRBV10-2 and TRBJ2-3, with 9 bases fitting TRBD2. This CDR3 is 15 amino acids long. CDR1 and CDR2 from the germline V gene are WSHSY and SAAADI. V lost 4 bases and J lost 0; bases outside the gene matches: 2. CDR3 sequence reads: CASSVTSGSTDTQYF. The CDR3 region has the DNA TGCGCCAGCAGTGTAACTAGCGGGAGCACAGATACGCAGTATTTT.

This clonotype came up many times. This chain connects TRBV20-1 to TRBJ1-2, with 10 bases identical to TRBD1. The length of the CDR3 is 13 residues. The V gene end was trimmed by 8 bases and the J gene end by 6 bases; junction bases not matched to a gene: 9. Germline V gene data show CDR1 as DFQATT and CDR2 as SNEGSKA (reference sequence). In nucleotides, the CDR3 is TGCAGTCCTAACGCCGGGACAGGGGATGGCTACACCTTC. It specifies CSPNAGTGDGYTF.

V and J are TRBV6-5 and TRBJ2-3; no reliable D call. The germline CDR1 and CDR2 sequences are MNHEY and SVGAGI. The CDR3 is 14 residues long. Trimming took off 2 bases at V and 2 bases at J, with 8 bases between the two ends. The CDR3 nucleotides are TGTGCCAGCAGTTACCATGGGGTCACAGATACGCAGTATTTT. It encodes CASSYHGVTDTQYF.

This clonotype was seen ten or more times. The rearrangement links TRBV10-1 to TRBJ2-1; D gene ambiguous. V was cut by 4 bases and J by 6 bases, with 10 bases left in between. CDR3 length: 13 amino acids. Germline lookup yields CDR1 WNHNN and CDR2 SYGVQD (reference sequence). The CDR3 region is CASSAGSLNEQFF. DNA for the CDR3: TGCGCCAGCAGTGCGGGCAGCCTCAATGAGCAGTTCTTC.

There are many counts of this clonotype. V is TRBV25-1 and J is TRBJ2-7; either TRBD1 or TRBD2 may fit D (6 bases each). From germline, CDR1 is MGHDK and CDR2 SYGVNS. The CDR3 is 15 residues long. The V and J ends lost 5 bases and 3 bases respectively, with 17 bases between them. DNA for the CDR3: TGTGCCAGCAGTTATTGGAGGGGGGCACACTACGAGCAGTACTTC. Its translation is CASSYWRGAHYEQYF.

The table lists this clonotype with a few counts. This chain uses TRBV6-2 or TRBV6-3 with TRBJ2-7; TRBD1 is a possible D gene (6 bases). V dropped 2 bases and J dropped 6 bases, with 8 bases sitting between them. Germline CDR1 MNHEY, CDR2 SVGEGT. This CDR3 spans 12 amino acids. The CDR3 spells CASSYNRVEQYF. CDR3 nucleotide sequence: TGTGCCAGCAGTTACAACAGGGTCGAGCAGTACTTC.

This clonotype came up a few times. This chain connects TRBV6-2 or TRBV6-3 to TRBJ2-1; D possibly uses TRBD1 or TRBD2 (5 bases each). Germline-derived CDR1 and CDR2 are MNHEY and SVGEGT. This CDR3 is built from 15 residues. V was pared by 6 bases and J by 8 bases, with 20 bases between. Written as DNA, the CDR3 is TGTGCCAGCAGCCTGAGGGGCGGTAGTCTTGATGAGCAGTTCTTC. It specifies CASSLRGGSLDEQFF.

Only a few counts were recorded for this clonotype. J is TRBJ2-2 and V is TRBV6-6; 9 positions agree with TRBD1. V was clipped by 6 bases and J by 4 bases; unmatched bases: 6. The germline CDR1 and CDR2 sequences are MNHNY and SVGAGI (reference sequence). The CDR3 is made up of 15 amino acids. The CDR3 is CASRRDRGGTGELFF. In DNA form, the CDR3 reads TGTGCCAGCAGACGTGACAGGGGGGGCACCGGGGAGCTGTTTTTT.

The sample holds a few counts of this clonotype. The J gene is TRBJ2-1, the V gene TRBV30; D gene unclear. There are 14 residues in the CDR3. V lost 2 bases and J lost 7, with 15 bases in between. CDR1 and CDR2 (germline): GTSNPN, SVGIG (reference sequence). This CDR3 reads CAWSFSSWGNEQFF. As DNA, the CDR3 is TGTGCCTGGAGTTTCTCTTCGTGGGGTAATGAGCAGTTCTTC.

This clonotype has ten or more counts. The chain joins TRBV7-2 to TRBJ1-4; D is uncertain. The V and J ends lost 0 bases and 10 bases respectively, with 6 bases between them. Germline CDR1 SGHTA, CDR2 FQGNSA. The CDR3 spans 12 residues. The CDR3 loop is CASSLASGKLFF. CDR3 nucleotides: TGTGCCAGCAGCTTAGCGTCGGGAAAACTGTTTTTT.

The chain couples TRBV7-9 to TRBJ2-1; D perhaps matches TRBD2 (6 bases). The length of the CDR3 is 12 residues. Looked up from germline, CDR1 is SEHNR and CDR2 is FQNEAQ (reference sequence). The germline V and J ends were trimmed by 2 bases and 14 bases, with 13 bases remaining between them. The CDR3 region has the DNA TGTGCCAGCAGCTTACTGGAGGGAGTCGAGTTCTTC. It specifies CASSLLEGVEFF. Full variable domain (rest looked up from reference TRBV7-9 and TRBJ2-1): DTGVSQNPRHKITKRGQNVTFRCDPISEHNRLYWYRQTLGQGPEFLTYFQNEAQLEKSRLLSDRFSAERPKGSFSTLEIQRTEQGDSAMYLCASSLLEGVEFFGPGTRLTVL.

This clonotype appeared a few times. This chain links TRBV5-4 with TRBJ2-5; no reliable D call. Germline V lookup: CDR1 SGHNT, CDR2 YYREEE (reference sequence). This CDR3 contains 14 residues. Trimming pared 4 bases from V and 2 bases from J, leaving 12 bases between. The CDR3: CASSQPITQETQYF. The CDR3 DNA reads as TGTGCCAGCAGCCAGCCCATAACGCAAGAGACCCAGTACTTC.

This clonotype appeared many times. V usage is TRBV5-6 and J usage is TRBJ1-1; the D is unclear. The CDR3 totals 12 residues. V shed 2 bases and J shed 4 bases, with 6 bases lying between them. CDR1 and CDR2 (germline): SGHDT, YYEEEE. CDR3 sequence reads: CASSLVPTEAFF. The CDR3 DNA reads TGTGCCAGCAGCTTAGTACCCACTGAAGCTTTCTTT.

This clonotype occurred many times. CDR3 DNA sequence: TGTGCCACCCGCGGTCCCGACGGCTACTCTGGGGCCAACGTCCTGACTTTC. Amino acids: CATRGPDGYSGANVLTF. V and J are TRBV6-5 and TRBJ2-6; D unresolved. The germline V gene has CDR1 MNHEY and CDR2 SVGAGI. Trimming cost V 10 bases and J 0 bases, with 19 bases left between them. This CDR3 region has 17 residues.

J is TRBJ1-4 and V is TRBV7-9; the match to TRBD1 covers 7 bases. Germline trimming cut 6 bases from V and 3 bases from J; bases unmatched to any gene: 7. Germline loops: CDR1 SEHNR, CDR2 FQNEAQ (reference sequence). This CDR3 has 15 amino acids. The CDR3 DNA sequence: TGTGCCAGCAGACCCTACAGGGGTGCTAATGAAAAACTGTTTTTT. Residues: CASRPYRGANEKLFF. The full variable domain, completed using reference TRBV7-9 and TRBJ1-4, is DTGVSQNPRHKITKRGQNVTFRCDPISEHNRLYWYRQTLGQGPEFLTYFQNEAQLEKSRLLSDRFSAERPKGSFSTLEIQRTEQGDSAMYLCASRPYRGANEKLFFGSGTQLSVL.

Ten or more counts support this clonotype. This chain joins TRBV6-2 or TRBV6-3 and TRBJ2-1; D gene uncertain. Trimming left V 4 bases short and J 9 bases short, with 7 bases between. CDR3 length: 11 residues. CDR1 and CDR2 from the germline V gene are MNHEY and SVGEGT. The CDR3 DNA follows: TGTGCCAGCAGTTCTTTAGGTGAGCAGTTCTTC. Translating gives CASSSLGEQFF.

This clonotype has ten or more counts. The chain joins TRBV21-1 to TRBJ1-5; whether TRBD1, the table's D call, matches the DNA was not checked. TRBV21-1 is termed a pseudogene. The CDR3 spans 17 residues. CDR3 DNA: TGTGCCAGCAGCAAAGTGCCTACGACGGGGGCAGGACAGCCCCAGCATTTT. This translates into CASSKVPTTGAGQPQHF.

There are many counts of this clonotype. The rearrangement joins TRBV29-1 to TRBJ2-3, with 10 bases lining up with TRBD1. In germline, CDR1 is SQVTM, CDR2 ANQGSEA. The CDR3 has 11 amino acids. J gave up 8 bases and V 6 bases, and 2 bases lay outside the gene matches. The CDR3 bases are TGCAGCGTCGGACAGGGGGGTACGCAGTATTTT. This codes for CSVGQGGTQYF.

This clonotype showed up just a few times. The V and J genes are TRBV28 and TRBJ2-1; maybe TRBD2 (6 bases). There are 14 residues in the CDR3. Germline lookup yields CDR1 MDHEN and CDR2 SYDVKM. Between the trimmed V and J ends, which lost 5 bases and 5 bases, there was a span of 13 bases. The CDR3: CASSTPGVNNEQFF. The CDR3 nucleotides read TGTGCCAGCAGTACCCCGGGAGTTAACAATGAGCAGTTCTTC.

This clonotype was counted ten times or more. The rearrangement links TRBV15 to TRBJ2-2; a possible D gene is TRBD2 (6 bases). The length of the CDR3 is 14 residues. The germline CDR1 and CDR2 sequences are LNHNV and YYDKDF (reference sequence). Trimming removed 1 base from V and 7 bases from J, with 10 bases in between. The CDR3 bases are TGTGCCACCAGCAGAGTCCCGGAGGGCGGGGAGCTGTTTTTT. The encoded protein is CATSRVPEGGELFF.

This clonotype was counted ten times or more. This chain joins TRBV29-1 and TRBJ2-6, with TRBD1 identical over 7 bases. The J segment lost 0 bases and the V segment lost 6 bases, leaving 8 bases of the junction unmatched. The germline CDR1 and CDR2 sequences are SQVTM and ANQGSEA. The CDR3 is made up of 16 amino acids. CDR3 DNA: TGCAGCGTGGGACGGACAGGTTTCTCTGGGGCCAACGTCCTGACTTTC. Protein: CSVGRTGFSGANVLTF.

The J gene is TRBJ1-1, the V gene TRBV9, with 9 bases that match TRBD1. The ends lost 4 bases at V and 10 bases at J; junction bases unmatched: 11. The germline gives CDR1 SGDLS, CDR2 YYNGEE. CDR3 size: 14 residues. CDR3 nucleotide sequence: TGTGCCAGCAGCACCCGGACAGGGGAAGGGGGAGCTTTCTTT. It is translated as CASSTRTGEGGAFF. The variable domain in full, with the rest retrieved from reference TRBV9 and TRBJ1-1, is DSGVTQTPKHLITATGQRVTLRCSPRSGDLSVYWYQQSLDQGLQFLIQYYNGEERAKGNILERFSAQQFPDLHSELNLSSLELGDSALYFCASSTRTGEGGAFFGQGTRLTVV.

This clonotype has at least ten counts. The chain uses TRBV6-5 and TRBJ1-2; unclear D gene. V was trimmed by 4 bases and J by 5 bases, leaving 14 bases between them. Germline values: CDR1 MNHEY, CDR2 SVGAGI. This CDR3 spans 14 amino acids. CDR3 coding DNA: TGTGCCAGCAGTTCTCCGAAACGGGGTTATGGCTACACCTTC. Encoded protein: CASSSPKRGYGYTF.

The table lists this clonotype with many counts. The V call is TRBV6-2 or TRBV6-3, the J call TRBJ2-7, with D maybe TRBD2 (6 bases). This CDR3 spans 14 amino acids. V lost 6 bases and J lost 4, with 16 bases in between. In germline, CDR1 is MNHEY, CDR2 SVGEGT. CDR3 in DNA: TGTGCCAGCAGATTCGGGACTGGCCTTTACGAGCAGTACTTC. Translation gives CASRFGTGLYEQYF.